The TCR beta chain under discussion was sequenced for a study of T cell responses to AZD1222 COVID-19 vaccine. General study points: The sample set comprised mostly white British donors with more females, and clonal diversity was possibly underestimated. Repertoire sampling occurred only after the peak T cell response.

Profiling relied on immunoSEQ multiplex PCR, and the TCRdb table lists in-frame clones only, not all of them. There are over 150,000 clones in the sample; 88% occur only once, and around 2.9% lies in the top ten. The germline gives CDR1 MNHNY, CDR2 SVGAGI (reference sequence). Trimming stripped 8 bases from V and 3 bases from J, with 16 bases between. The CDR3 extends over 14 amino acids. About this clone itself: Its specificity is not known.

The J gene is TRBJ1-2, the V gene TRBV6-6; D unresolved. This receptor was taken from an adult in good health. This specimen was peripheral blood, taken on day 0 of AZD1222 vaccination. As DNA, the CDR3 is TGTGCCAGCTCAGGTGTAGGTAGGGACTATGGCTACACCTTC. Protein product: CASSGVGRDYGYTF.